This T cell receptor beta chain derives from a study of T cell responses to AZD1222 COVID-19 vaccine. Whole-study findings and limits: Spike-spanning, vaccine-associated CD4 TCRs were dominant at 160-218 and 743-854. Most donors were white British, females outnumbered males, and clonal diversity was possibly underestimated.

The method was immunoSEQ multiplex PCR; TCRdb's version includes in-frame clones alone and lacks a portion of them. The profile shows about 94,000 clones, approximately 90% of them singletons. Deletions cut 3 bases from V and 3 bases from J, with 12 bases between. Germline CDR1 reads DFQATT; CDR2 reads SNEGSKA (reference sequence). CDR3 length: 14 residues. Whether given at about 4 or about 12 weeks, second doses were pooled. Points on this clone: Its antigen is still unknown.

The sequence derives from an adult who received the AZD1222 COVID-19 vaccine. The sequenced sample was peripheral blood, obtained 28 days after the second AZD1222 dose. J is TRBJ1-5 and V is TRBV20-1; D possibly corresponds to TRBD1 (6 bases). CDR3 in DNA: TGCAGTGCTAGTAAGGGGGGGATCAATCAGCCCCAGCATTTT. Its protein is CSASKGGINQPQHF.